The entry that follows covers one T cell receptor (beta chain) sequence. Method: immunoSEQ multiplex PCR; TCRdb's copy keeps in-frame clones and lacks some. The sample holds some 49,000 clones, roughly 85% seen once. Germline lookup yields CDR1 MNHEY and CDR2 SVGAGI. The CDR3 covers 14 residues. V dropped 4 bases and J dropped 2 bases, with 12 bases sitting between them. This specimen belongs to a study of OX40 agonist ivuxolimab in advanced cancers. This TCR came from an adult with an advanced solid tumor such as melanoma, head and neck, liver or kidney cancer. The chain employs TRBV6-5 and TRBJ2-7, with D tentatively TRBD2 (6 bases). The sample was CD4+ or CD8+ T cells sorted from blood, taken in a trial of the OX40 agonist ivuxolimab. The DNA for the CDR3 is TGTGCCAGCAGTTGGAGGGGTCAGGCCTACGAGCAGTACTTC. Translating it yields CASSWRGQAYEQYF.